Presented here are 11 T cell receptor beta chains from one specimen sequenced in a study of regulatory T cells in long-lasting Graves disease. HTBI primers from iRepertoire and Arm-PCR of CDR3 regions yielded the TCR beta libraries. MiXCR, applied by TCRdb to the multiplex PCR reads, yields one record per CDR3 protein. Of fewer than 500,000 distinct CDR3 sequences in the sample, roughly 15% were seen once. Time point specified: newly diagnosed GD, antithyroid drugs for less than 3 months. The TCR library was made from RNA that had been extracted from PBMCs in TRIzol. These records were also assigned to another study, of T cells in Graves' hyperthyroidism and ophthalmopathy.

The input for sequencing was peripheral blood mononuclear cells (PBMCs), taken at new diagnosis, from a patient treated with antithyroid drugs. Receptors were obtained from a man aged 40-49 years with Graves disease.

This clonotype was detected ten times or more. The rearrangement links TRBV6-5 to TRBJ2-1; 8 nucleotides align to TRBD2. Unmatched junction bases numbered 4, after V lost 0 bases and J lost 3 bases. The CDR3 covers 16 residues. Germline values: CDR1 MNHEY, CDR2 SVGAGI. CDR3 sequence (DNA): TGTGCCAGCAGTTACTCTTCTAGCGGGTTCTACAATGAGCAGTTCTTC. This encodes CASSYSSSGFYNEQFF.

This clonotype was seen ten or more times. The chain recombines TRBV2 with TRBJ2-1, with 10 positions matching TRBD2. This CDR3 has 16 residues. CDR1 SNHLY and CDR2 FYNNEI come from the germline V gene. The J segment lost 7 bases and the V segment lost 1 base, leaving 7 bases of the junction unmatched. The CDR3 region has the DNA TGTGCCAGCAGTGAAGATAGCGGGAGGTTGGGGAATGAGCAGTTCTTC. Its protein is CASSEDSGRLGNEQFF. The whole variable domain, filled in from reference TRBV2 and TRBJ2-1, reads EPEVTQTPSHQVTQMGQEVILRCVPISNHLYFYWYRQILGQKVEFLVSFYNNEISEKSEIFDDQFSVERPDGSNFTLKIRSTKLEDSAMYFCASSEDSGRLGNEQFFGPGTRLTVL.

This clonotype was counted between two and nine times. The chain carries TRBV28 and TRBJ1-2, with no clear D. CDR3 size: 13 residues. Per the germline V gene, CDR1 is MDHEN and CDR2 is SYDVKM. Trimming removed 0 bases at V and 6 bases at J, with 8 bases between. CDR3 nucleotide sequence: TGTGCCAGCAGTTTATGGGAGGGCGATGGCTACACCTTC. This encodes CASSLWEGDGYTF.

This clonotype was detected ten times or more. The V and J genes are TRBV29-1 and TRBJ2-1; no reliable D call. V lost 7 bases, J lost 0 bases, and 10 bases lay in between. Germline lookup yields CDR1 SQVTM and CDR2 ANQGSEA. This CDR3 spans 13 amino acids. CDR3 nucleotides: TGCAGCGCCGTTGGGATCTCCTACAATGAGCAGTTCTTC. Translated: CSAVGISYNEQFF.

This clonotype came up many times. CDR3 in DNA: TGTGCCACCCCTGGACAGCTCCGCTACGAGCAGTACTTC. Its translation: CATPGQLRYEQYF. This chain connects TRBV27 to TRBJ2-7; possible D gene TRBD1, 6 bases. This CDR3 has 13 amino acids. V gave up 10 bases and J gave up 3 bases, with 16 bases separating them. Germline lookup yields CDR1 MNHEY and CDR2 SMNVEV (reference sequence).

On this clonotype: Germline and junction disagree at one end, which may indicate a read error. This chain joins TRBV5-1 and TRBJ2-3; 9 bases match TRBD2. The length of the CDR3 is 17 residues. Germline assignment: CDR1 SGHRS and CDR2 YFSETQ. The CDR3 DNA follows: TGCGCCAACAGCTTGAGGATTGCGGGAGGGCTCATAGATACGCAGTATTTT. It codes for CANSLRIAGGLIDTQYF.

This clonotype was observed a handful of times. V gene TRBV12-5 combines with J gene TRBJ2-1; 10 nucleotides agree with TRBD2. V trimming: 1 base; J trimming: 9 bases; junction bases outside the gene matches: 6. Germline CDR1 is LGHNT and CDR2 is FRNRAP. This CDR3 has 15 residues. The CDR3 loop reads CASGLELAGSGEQFF. The CDR3 region has the DNA TGTGCTAGTGGTTTGGAACTAGCGGGATCGGGTGAGCAGTTCTTC.

Ten or more counts support this clonotype. The chain carries TRBV7-2 and TRBJ2-6; 10 nucleotides match TRBD1. The CDR3 extends over 18 amino acids. The V gene end was trimmed by 4 bases and the J gene end by 2 bases; junction bases not matched to a gene: 8. Germline V CDR1 and CDR2: SGHTA, FQGNSA. The CDR3 reads CASSYRDRGYTGANVLTF. The CDR3 DNA reads as TGTGCCAGCAGCTATCGGGACAGGGGTTACACTGGGGCCAACGTCCTGACTTTC.

This clonotype appeared many times. The chain couples TRBV7-3 to TRBJ2-3; tentatively, D is TRBD1 or TRBD2 (5 bases each). Trimming cost V 2 bases and J 2 bases, with 11 bases left between them. Germline V CDR1 and CDR2: SGHTA, FQGTGA. CDR3 length: 15 residues. The chain's CDR3 is CASSLLGTATDTQYF. The CDR3 region has the DNA TGTGCCAGCAGCTTATTGGGGACGGCCACAGATACGCAGTATTTT.

The chain is built from TRBV5-4 and TRBJ2-7; 16 bases agree with TRBD2. Germline loops: CDR1 SGHNT, CDR2 YYREEE (reference sequence). The CDR3 extends over 14 amino acids. The V gene end was trimmed by 7 bases and the J gene end by 6 bases; junction bases not matched to a gene: 4. The CDR3 DNA is TGTGCCAGCGGGACTAGCGGGAGGGCAGTCGAGCAGTACTTC. Translating it yields CASGTSGRAVEQYF.

The J gene is TRBJ2-4, the V gene TRBV19, with 12 bases lining up with TRBD2. The CDR3 is 16 residues long. Germline-derived CDR1 and CDR2 are LNHDA and SQIVND (reference sequence). V gave up 7 bases and J gave up 0 bases; unmatched junction bases: 4. The CDR3 DNA sequence: TGTGCCAGTACTCTAGCGGGAGGGCTAGCCAAAAACATTCAGTACTTC. Its protein is CASTLAGGLAKNIQYF.